One sample yielded the 25 T cell receptor beta chains listed below, sequenced in a study of cytomegalovirus exposure and HLA in healthy donors. 60 Vbeta and 13 Jbeta primers were used in PCR. Assay: immunoSEQ multiplex PCR; the TCRdb copy retains only in-frame clones and omits some. The sample records 170,000 or so clones, 77% being singletons. Sequenced input: PBMCs. These receptors all come from a woman aged 30 to 39 in good health and CMV-seropositive.

This rearrangement joins TRBV12-5 to TRBJ1-1, with TRBD1 matching 8 bases. J was trimmed by 0 bases and V by 1 base; bases with no gene match: 10. This CDR3 has 18 amino acids. CDR1 LGHNT and CDR2 FRNRAP come from the germline V gene. The CDR3 loop reads CASGLAYRTGFVNTEAFF. CDR3 nucleotides: TGTGCTAGTGGTTTGGCATATCGGACAGGGTTTGTGAACACTGAAGCTTTCTTT.

This clone showed up just once. V is TRBV6-5 and J is TRBJ1-2; the match to TRBD1 covers 7 bases. Trimming removed 5 bases from V and 1 base from J; junction bases left unmatched: 7. The CDR3 length is 15 residues. In germline, CDR1 is MNHEY, CDR2 SVGAGI. This chain's CDR3 is CASSARQGRNYGYTF. The CDR3 DNA reads as TGTGCCAGCAGTGCTAGACAGGGTCGTAACTATGGCTACACCTTC.

The chain employs TRBV19 and TRBJ1-5; TRBD1 aligns across 8 bases. This CDR3 region has 15 residues. Germline CDR1 is LNHDA and CDR2 is SQIVND (reference sequence). The J segment lost 5 bases and the V segment lost 3 bases, leaving 6 bases of the junction unmatched. The DNA for the CDR3 is TGTGCCAGTAGTATTCAGGGACAGGAGTATCAGCCCCAGCATTTT. It yields the protein CASSIQGQEYQPQHF.

The chain recombines TRBV7-2 with TRBJ2-1, with D possibly matching TRBD2 (5 bases). CDR1 SGHTA and CDR2 FQGNSA come from the germline V gene. This CDR3 spans 13 amino acids. Trimming pared 2 bases from V and 7 bases from J, leaving 9 bases between. The CDR3 DNA reads as TGTGCCAGCAGCTTACCGGGGATAAATGAGCAGTTCTTC. Amino acid sequence: CASSLPGINEQFF.

V and J are TRBV21-1 and TRBJ2-7; TRBD2, the D gene given by the table, was not confirmed from the DNA. TRBV21-1 is flagged as a pseudogene. The CDR3 has 13 amino acids. CDR3 region: CASFGGLHHEQYF. The CDR3 DNA is TGTGCCAGCTTCGGGGGATTACACCACGAGCAGTACTTC.

The chain uses TRBV6-5 and TRBJ2-7, with no clear D. Germline CDR1 and CDR2: MNHEY and SVGAGI. CDR3 size: 14 residues. Trimming removed 0 bases from V and 4 bases from J, with 10 bases in between. The CDR3 region has the DNA TGTGCCAGCAGTTACTCACAGCCATCTTACGAGCAGTACTTC. It translates to CASSYSQPSYEQYF.

The rearrangement links TRBV28 to TRBJ1-3, with D uncertain. This CDR3 has 16 amino acids. Trimming left V 0 bases short and J 0 bases short, with 9 bases between. CDR1 MDHEN and CDR2 SYDVKM come from the germline V gene. The chain's CDR3 is CASSLWGRLSGNTIYF. The CDR3, as DNA: TGTGCCAGCAGTTTATGGGGCAGGCTCTCTGGAAACACCATATATTTT.

The rearrangement links TRBV4-3 to TRBJ2-1, with D possibly being TRBD2 (6 bases). The V end was cut by 0 bases, the J end by 2 bases, with 14 bases between. This CDR3 comprises 17 residues. CDR1 is LGHNA, CDR2 YSLEER, per germline. The CDR3 loop reads CASSQDSPGSTYNEQFF. CDR3 bases: TGCGCCAGCAGCCAAGATTCCCCCGGGAGTACCTACAATGAGCAGTTCTTC.

This CDR3 is CASSSRDRAEKLFF. The CDR3 DNA sequence: TGCGCCAGCAGCTCCCGGGACAGGGCTGAAAAACTGTTTTTT. The gene calls are TRBV5-1 and TRBJ1-4; 9 bases match TRBD1. The J segment lost 7 bases and the V segment lost 3 bases, leaving 4 bases of the junction unmatched. Germline loops: CDR1 SGHRS, CDR2 YFSETQ. The CDR3 runs 14 residues.

This clone appeared once. The chain joins TRBV6-5 to TRBJ1-2; D unclear. The V gene lost 0 bases and the J gene lost 1 base, with 12 bases spanning the gap. Germline-derived CDR1 and CDR2 are MNHEY and SVGAGI. This CDR3 is 16 amino acids long. CDR3: CASSYSTGELNYGYTF. DNA for the CDR3: TGTGCCAGCAGTTACTCGACGGGAGAGCTTAACTATGGCTACACCTTC.

This chain connects TRBV11-2 to TRBJ2-4; TRBD1 matches 9 bases. This CDR3 comprises 19 residues. Trimming cost V 5 bases and J 0 bases; bases outside gene matches: 14. Per germline, CDR1 SGHAT and CDR2 FQNNGV. CDR3 sequence reads: CASSRSPGQGSLAKNIQYF. CDR3 sequence (DNA): TGTGCCAGCAGCCGATCTCCGGGACAGGGATCGCTAGCCAAAAACATTCAGTACTTC. Based on the CDR3 plus reference TRBV11-2 and TRBJ2-4, the full variable domain is EAGVAQSPRYKIIEKRQSVAFWCNPISGHATLYWYQQILGQGPKLLIQFQNNGVVDDSQLPKDRFSAERLKGVDSTLKIQPAKLEDSAVYLCASSRSPGQGSLAKNIQYFGAGTRLSVL.

The sample holds one count of this clone. This chain joins TRBV10-2 and TRBJ2-1; 11 bases match TRBD2. CDR3 size: 15 residues. Germline lookup yields CDR1 WSHSY and CDR2 SAAADI. Trimming removed 6 bases from V and 2 bases from J; junction bases left unmatched: 3. The CDR3, as DNA: TGCGCCAGCAGAGTAGCGGGAGGGGCCTACAATGAGCAGTTCTTC. Translating it yields CASRVAGGAYNEQFF.

V usage is TRBV7-8 and J usage is TRBJ2-5, with 7 nucleotides matching TRBD1. Trimming at V came to 4 bases and at J to 0 bases, leaving 2 bases not matched to a gene. This CDR3 spans 14 amino acids. From germline, CDR1 is SGHVS and CDR2 FQNEAQ. The CDR3 is CASSYDRDQETQYF. The CDR3 DNA follows: TGTGCCAGCAGCTACGACAGGGACCAAGAGACCCAGTACTTC.

CDR3 in amino acids: CASISSGGYEQYF. The CDR3, as DNA: TGTGCCAGTATCTCTAGCGGGGGGTACGAGCAGTACTTC. The V and J genes are TRBV2 and TRBJ2-5; the match to TRBD2 covers 11 bases. The J call is uncertain, as TRBJ2-7 better fits the DNA end. The length of the CDR3 is 13 residues. Per germline, CDR1 SNHLY and CDR2 FYNNEI.

The chain uses TRBV5-1 and TRBJ1-1; the match to TRBD1 covers 7 bases. Germline values: CDR1 SGHRS, CDR2 YFSETQ. After removal of 2 bases from V and 5 bases from J, the junction contained 9 bases not matched to a gene. The CDR3 contains 15 residues. CDR3 DNA: TGCGCCAGCAGCTTAAGACAGGGAAGAGGTACTGAAGCTTTCTTT. Amino acids: CASSLRQGRGTEAFF.

This sequence joins TRBV11-2 and TRBJ1-4, with TRBD1 as a possible D gene (5 bases). CDR3 length: 13 residues. The germline V and J ends were trimmed by 0 bases and 7 bases, with 6 bases remaining between them. Germline lookup yields CDR1 SGHAT and CDR2 FQNNGV. CDR3 amino acids: CASSLDRVEKLFF. The CDR3 DNA is TGTGCCAGCAGCTTAGACAGGGTTGAAAAACTGTTTTTT.

This chain connects TRBV11-3 to TRBJ1-4; weak D call: TRBD1 (5 bases). The CDR3 totals 15 residues. Germline V gene lookup returns CDR1 SGHNT and CDR2 YENEEA. V was trimmed by 4 bases and J by 2 bases, leaving 11 bases between them. CDR3 region: CASSSRGQTNEKLFF. Written as DNA, the CDR3 is TGTGCCAGCAGCTCAAGGGGTCAGACTAATGAAAAACTGTTTTTT.

The J gene is TRBJ1-4, the V gene TRBV6-4, with D perhaps matching TRBD1 (6 bases). The CDR3 covers 14 residues. Germline V gives CDR1 MRHNA, CDR2 SNTAGT. V dropped 5 bases and J dropped 7 bases, with 14 bases sitting between them. The CDR3 DNA is TGTGCCAGCAGTCCCAACAGGGAGGGTGAAAAACTGTTTTTT. This translates into CASSPNREGEKLFF.

The chain links TRBV28 to TRBJ1-2, with D tentatively TRBD1 (6 bases). The CDR3 is 14 amino acids. V lost 3 bases, J lost 2 bases, and 10 bases lay in between. Germline V gives CDR1 MDHEN, CDR2 SYDVKM. In nucleotides, the CDR3 is TGTGCCAGCAGTTTCCCGGGACAAAACTATGGCTACACCTTC. Protein: CASSFPGQNYGYTF.

This clone turned up a few times. The chain recombines TRBV6-1 with TRBJ1-2, with 7 bases fitting TRBD1. Unmatched junction bases numbered 3, after V lost 6 bases and J lost 2 bases. Germline V gene data show CDR1 as MNHNS and CDR2 as SASEGT. This CDR3 spans 13 amino acids. This CDR3 reads CASSEGQNYGYTF. The CDR3 DNA follows: TGTGCCAGCAGCGAGGGACAGAACTATGGCTACACCTTC.

The V gene is TRBV5-6, the J gene TRBJ2-2, with TRBD2 matching over 12 bases. The CDR3 has 18 amino acids. The ends lost 6 bases at V and 3 bases at J; junction bases unmatched: 12. Germline lookup yields CDR1 SGHDT and CDR2 YYEEEE. The DNA of the CDR3 is TGTGCCAGCAACGAAAAGGGGGGACTAGCGGGCTACACCGGGGAGCTGTTTTTT. Translated, it gives CASNEKGGLAGYTGELFF.

As regards this clone: The sample holds other DNA sequences that translate to the same CDR3. V and J are TRBV5-4 and TRBJ2-1, with 9 bases aligning to TRBD2. Germline V gene lookup returns CDR1 SGHNT and CDR2 YYREEE (reference sequence). V was pared by 0 bases and J by 4 bases, with 2 bases of the junction left unmatched. This CDR3 is 15 amino acids long. Written as DNA, the CDR3 is TGTGCCAGCAGCTTGGATAGCGGGAGTTACAATGAGCAGTTCTTC. This codes for CASSLDSGSYNEQFF.

This chain connects TRBV27 to TRBJ2-6; no reliable D call. V lost 5 bases and J lost 2, with 4 bases in between. CDR3 length: 13 amino acids. Germline loops: CDR1 MNHEY, CDR2 SMNVEV (reference sequence). CDR3 loop: CASSQTGANVLTF. In nucleotides, the CDR3 is TGTGCCAGCAGTCAAACTGGGGCCAACGTCCTGACTTTC.

The chain combines TRBV9 with TRBJ2-7; D is perhaps TRBD2 (5 bases). Germline V CDR1 and CDR2: SGDLS, YYNGEE. The CDR3 contains 11 residues. V was pared by 7 bases and J by 9 bases, with 14 bases between. The CDR3 region is CASGEPDGQYF. The DNA for the CDR3 is TGTGCCAGCGGGGAGCCCGACGGGCAGTACTTC.

J is TRBJ2-2 and V is TRBV7-2; tentatively, D is TRBD2 (7 bases). Germline assignment: CDR1 SGHTA and CDR2 FQGNSA. The CDR3 is made up of 16 amino acids. Trimming removed 5 bases at V and 4 bases at J, with 17 bases between. The CDR3 sequence: CASSGGAGRGTGELFF. CDR3 nucleotides: TGTGCCAGCAGCGGGGGGGCTGGAAGGGGCACCGGGGAGCTGTTTTTT.